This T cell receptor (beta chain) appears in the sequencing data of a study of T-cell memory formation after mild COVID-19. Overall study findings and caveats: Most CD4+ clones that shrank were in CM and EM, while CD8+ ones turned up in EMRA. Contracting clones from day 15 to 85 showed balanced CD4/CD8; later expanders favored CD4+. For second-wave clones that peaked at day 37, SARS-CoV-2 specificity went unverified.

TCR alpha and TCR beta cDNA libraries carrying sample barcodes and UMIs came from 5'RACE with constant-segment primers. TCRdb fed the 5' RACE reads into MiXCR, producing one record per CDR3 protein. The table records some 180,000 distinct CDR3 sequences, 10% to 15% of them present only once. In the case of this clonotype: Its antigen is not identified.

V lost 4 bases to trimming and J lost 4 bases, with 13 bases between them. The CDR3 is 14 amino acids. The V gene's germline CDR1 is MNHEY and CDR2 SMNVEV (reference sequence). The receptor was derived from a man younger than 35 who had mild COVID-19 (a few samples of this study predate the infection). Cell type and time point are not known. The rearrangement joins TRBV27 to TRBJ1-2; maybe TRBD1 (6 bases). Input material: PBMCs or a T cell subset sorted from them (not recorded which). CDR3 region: CASSSALDSYGYTF. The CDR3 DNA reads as TGTGCCAGCAGTTCCGCCTTGGACAGCTATGGCTACACCTTC.